A selection of T cell receptor beta chains follows, all from one sample in a study of cytomegalovirus exposure and HLA in healthy donors. Sequencing was performed with immunoSEQ multiplex PCR; in TCRdb, only in-frame clones are kept and a portion is missing. The table shows roughly 67,000 clones, with around 80% occurring only once. The sample taken for sequencing was PBMCs. All receptors come from a woman aged 25-40 years in good health and CMV-seronegative. The CDR3 runs from the conserved cysteine through the conserved F or W. Each record gives: V gene, CDR3 length, D gene, J gene, clone size, CDR3 protein, CDR3 DNA. A D gene is named only where the DNA matches it firmly. The size of a clone is reported for some rows only, either as once, few or many, or as a class for expanded clones.

TRBV4-3	15	.	TRBJ1-4	.	CASSQDWTEDEKLFF	TGCGCCAGCAGCCAAGATTGGACAGAGGATGAAAAACTGTTTTTT
TRBV27	17	TRBD2	TRBJ2-2	few	CASSPVGLADYTGELFF	TGTGCCAGCAGCCCCGTGGGACTAGCGGACTACACCGGGGAGCTGTTTTTT
TRBV19	15	.	TRBJ1-6	.	CASSIESSYNSPLHF	TGTGCCAGTAGTATTGAGAGCTCCTATAATTCACCCCTCCACTTT
TRBV14	16	TRBD2	TRBJ2-1	.	CASSQPLAGAYNEQFF	TGTGCCAGCAGCCAACCCCTAGCGGGGGCATACAATGAGCAGTTCTTC
TRBV7-6	17	.	TRBJ2-7	.	CASSHPRQAGYTYEQYF	TGTGCCAGCAGCCACCCAAGACAGGCCGGTTATACCTACGAGCAGTACTTC
TRBV7-6	14	.	TRBJ1-1	.	CASSLGRANTEAFF	TGTGCCAGCAGCTTAGGCAGGGCGAACACTGAAGCTTTCTTT
TRBV5-1	14	.	TRBJ1-1	few	CASRLGQENTEAFF	TGCGCCAGCAGGTTGGGACAAGAGAACACTGAAGCTTTCTTT
TRBV5-4	17	TRBD1	TRBJ1-3	.	CASSREMNRGSGNTIYF	TGTGCCAGCAGCCGAGAGATGAACAGGGGGTCTGGAAACACCATATATTTT
TRBV5-4	14	.	TRBJ2-1	.	CASSPRSGYNEQFF	TGTGCCAGCAGCCCACGGAGCGGATACAATGAGCAGTTCTTC
TRBV4-2	18	TRBD2	TRBJ2-3	.	CASSQAIQTSGGADTQYF	TGTGCCAGCAGCCAGGCTATTCAGACTAGCGGGGGGGCAGATACGCAGTATTTT
TRBV30	15	TRBD1	TRBJ2-3	.	CAWSATGGATDTQYF	TGTGCCTGGAGTGCTACAGGGGGCGCGACAGATACGCAGTATTTT
TRBV27	14	.	TRBJ1-6	.	CASSLSQGYSPLHF	TGTGCCAGCAGTTTAAGCCAGGGTTATTCACCCCTCCACTTT
TRBV7-8	19	TRBD1	TRBJ2-7	.	CASSLAPTGELPLYYEQYF	TGTGCCAGCAGCTTAGCTCCTACAGGGGAACTACCCCTCTACTACGAGCAGTACTTC
TRBV7-9	14	.	TRBJ1-1	.	CANSLGGGTTEAFF	TGTGCCAACAGCTTAGGGGGAGGGACCACTGAAGCTTTCTTT
TRBV2	21	TRBD2	TRBJ2-2	.	CAFLQTFDPLAGGMETGELFF	TGTGCCTTCCTACAAACATTCGACCCCCTAGCGGGGGGTATGGAGACCGGGGAGCTGTTTTTT
TRBV7-9	15	.	TRBJ2-1	.	CASSLEPGSYNEQFF	TGTGCCAGCAGCTTAGAGCCGGGAAGCTACAATGAGCAGTTCTTC
TRBV15	14	TRBD1	TRBJ2-7	.	CATSGFQGADEQYF	TGTGCCACCAGCGGATTTCAGGGGGCAGACGAGCAGTACTTC
TRBV19	13	.	TRBJ1-1	few	CASSIWGLADAFF	TGTGCCAGTAGTATATGGGGGCTAGCTGACGCTTTCTTT
TRBV11-3	17	TRBD1	TRBJ1-1	.	CASSPGQGVMENTEAFF	TGTGCCAGCAGCCCGGGACAGGGGGTGATGGAGAACACTGAAGCTTTCTTT
TRBV7-2	15	.	TRBJ2-1	.	CASSLSGSFYNEQFF	TGTGCCAGCAGCTTAAGCGGCTCTTTTTACAATGAGCAGTTCTTC
TRBV5-6	14	.	TRBJ1-5	once	CASSLGGVNQPQHF	TGTGCCAGCAGCCTCGGGGGGGTCAATCAGCCCCAGCATTTT
TRBV7-9	14	.	TRBJ2-2	.	CASTPIGNPGELFF	TGTGCCAGCACCCCCATCGGGAATCCCGGGGAGCTGTTTTTT
TRBV28	16	TRBD2	TRBJ2-1	few	CASSSPLAGEDNEQFF	TGTGCCAGCAGTTCCCCCCTAGCGGGGGAGGACAATGAGCAGTTCTTC
TRBV2	14	.	TRBJ1-6	once	CASMQQGLNSPLHF	TGTGCCAGCATGCAACAGGGATTAAATTCACCCCTCCACTTT